This record looks at one TCR beta chain sequence and its context. Its specificity is unknown. The V and J ends lost 0 bases and 5 bases, in that order; junction bases with no gene match: 3. Germline CDR1 is GTSNPN and CDR2 is SVGIG (reference sequence). The CDR3 contains 15 residues. Generated by immunoSEQ multiplex PCR, the TCRdb table keeps only in-frame clones and is missing some. The data show around 110,000 clones, 88% seen once. This sample was taken from a study of T cell responses to AZD1222 COVID-19 vaccine. Whole-study context: Pooled together were second doses at about 4 or about 12 weeks. Notes on the study in general: Donors were mostly white British, more females; clonal diversity possibly underestimated. Among those given AZD1222, only six or seven were seropositive at baseline. A rise in Spike-specific TCR breadth and depth followed two AZD1222 doses.

The V and J genes are TRBV30 and TRBJ2-5; 13 bases align to TRBD2. The material was peripheral blood, obtained on day 0 of AZD1222 vaccination. The origin of this receptor is an adult in good health. The CDR3 DNA sequence: TGTGCCTGGAGTGTACGGACTAGCGGGGGTGAGACCCAGTACTTC. It specifies CAWSVRTSGGETQYF.